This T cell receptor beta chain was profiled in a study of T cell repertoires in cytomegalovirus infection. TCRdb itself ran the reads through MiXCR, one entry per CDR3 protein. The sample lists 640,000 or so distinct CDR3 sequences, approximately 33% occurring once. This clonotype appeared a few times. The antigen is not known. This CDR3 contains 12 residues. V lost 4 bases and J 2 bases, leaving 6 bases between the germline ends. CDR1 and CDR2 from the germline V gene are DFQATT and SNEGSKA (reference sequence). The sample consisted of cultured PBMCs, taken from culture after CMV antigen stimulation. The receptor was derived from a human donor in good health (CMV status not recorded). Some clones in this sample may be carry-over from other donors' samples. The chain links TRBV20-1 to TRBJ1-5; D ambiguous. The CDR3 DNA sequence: TGCAGTGCTACGGGCGGCAATCAGCCCCAGCATTTT. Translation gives CSATGGNQPQHF.